A single sample gave rise to the 8 T cell receptor beta chains below, sequenced in a study of identical twins. TCRdb reprocessed the 5' RACE reads with MiXCR, giving one entry per CDR3 protein. The sample shows some 790,000 distinct CDR3 sequences, 15% to 20% of them seen only once. These data were also filed under a second study, of T cells expressing NK-cell markers.

Sequenced sample: PBMCs. Receptor source: a woman aged 18-29 years in good health.

This clonotype was seen more than once but under ten times. The V and J genes are TRBV5-1 and TRBJ2-1; no reliable D call. Germline V CDR1 and CDR2: SGHRS, YFSETQ. The CDR3 covers 14 residues. With 0 bases removed from V and 9 bases from J, the gap between germline ends came to 13 bases. The CDR3 nucleotides read TGCGCCAGCAGCTTGGGGGGTTACGTTGGTGAGCAGTTCTTC. This codes for CASSLGGYVGEQFF. Together with reference TRBV5-1 and TRBJ2-1, the CDR3 gives the full variable domain: KAGVTQTPRYLIKTRGQQVTLSCSPISGHRSVSWYQQTPGQGLQFLFEYFSETQRNKGNFPGRFSGRQFSNSRSEMNVSTLELGDSALYLCASSLGGYVGEQFFGPGTRLTVL.

This clonotype showed up just a few times. The CDR3 protein is CASSLTGASYEQYF. The CDR3 DNA is TGTGCCAGCAGCTTGACAGGGGCCTCCTACGAGCAGTACTTC. The J gene is TRBJ2-7, the V gene TRBV9; 8 nucleotides line up with TRBD1. V lost 4 bases and J lost 0; bases outside the gene matches: 3. CDR3 size: 14 residues. Looked up from germline, CDR1 is SGDLS and CDR2 is YYNGEE.

The chain joins TRBV6-1 to TRBJ2-3; 7 bases map to TRBD2. Germline V lookup: CDR1 MNHNS, CDR2 SASEGT. The CDR3 contains 13 residues. J lost 8 bases, V lost 4 bases, and 6 bases had no gene match. This chain's CDR3 is CASSVGGQGTQYF. The CDR3 coding sequence is TGTGCCAGCAGTGTGGGAGGGCAGGGTACGCAGTATTTT.

This clonotype was detected only a few times. V and J are TRBV5-6 and TRBJ2-2; D is unresolved. The germline V and J ends were trimmed by 4 bases and 5 bases, with 9 bases remaining between them. The CDR3 has 13 residues. CDR1 and CDR2 from the germline V gene are SGHDT and YYEEEE. The CDR3 here is CASSPVFTGELFF. The CDR3 region has the DNA TGTGCCAGCAGCCCCGTGTTTACCGGGGAGCTGTTTTTT.

This clonotype was seen only a few times. The chain carries TRBV20-1 and TRBJ2-7; 9 bases fit TRBD1. The junction had 5 bases not matched to a gene; V was cut back by 4 bases and J by 1 base. Germline V gives CDR1 DFQATT, CDR2 SNEGSKA (reference sequence). The CDR3 is made up of 14 amino acids. The CDR3 protein is CSAMYRGRSYEQYF. DNA for the CDR3: TGCAGTGCTATGTACAGGGGGCGATCCTACGAGCAGTACTTC.

J is TRBJ2-3 and V is TRBV7-2; D perhaps matches TRBD2 (6 bases). V lost 5 bases to trimming and J lost 13 bases, with 22 bases between them. Germline V gene lookup returns CDR1 SGHTA and CDR2 FQGNSA. This CDR3 is built from 14 residues. The CDR3 nucleotides are TGTGCCAGCAGCCCCCGAGTTAGCGGCCCACGGAAGTATTTT. Translating gives CASSPRVSGPRKYF.

This clonotype showed up just a few times. J is TRBJ2-2 and V is TRBV3-1, with 7 bases matching TRBD2. The CDR3 is 15 residues long. Per the germline V gene, CDR1 is LGHDT and CDR2 is YNNKEL (reference sequence). V lost 1 base to trimming and J lost 5 bases; unmatched junction nucleotides: 4. CDR3 in amino acids: CASSQGGRGTGELFF. CDR3 in DNA: TGTGCCAGCAGCCAAGGAGGGAGGGGAACCGGGGAGCTGTTTTTT.

This chain uses TRBV4-2 with TRBJ2-5; no clear D. CDR1 LGHNA and CDR2 YNFKEQ come from the germline V gene. The V gene lost 2 bases and the J gene lost 1 base, with 8 bases spanning the gap. This CDR3 is 14 amino acids long. CDR3 DNA sequence: TGTGCCAGCAGCCAACGCCGGTTCCAAGAGACCCAGTACTTC. It yields the protein CASSQRRFQETQYF.